The present TCR beta chain was sequenced within a study of T cell responses to AZD1222 COVID-19 vaccine (dated by TCRdb to the early 2020s). For the wider study: A total of 233 trial participants underwent TCR sequencing, of whom 200 to 220 had received two doses of AZD1222 and about 25 had received two doses of the MenACWY control vaccine. Trial participants were enrolled by age into subgroups of 18-55, 56-69 and 70-plus years, and around 150, 29 and 61 TCR-sequenced participants, respectively, were included in these subgroups.

Beyond this particular receptor, the publication reports: Participants were mostly white British and included more females than males, and it was suggested by the authors that clonal diversity may have been underestimated. After two AZD1222 doses, both the breadth and the depth of spike-specific TCRs were significantly higher than at day 0 and than in MenACWY recipients. Conclusions about previously exposed vaccinees were limited because only six AZD1222 recipients were SARS-CoV-2 seropositive at baseline. In the small 56-69-year group, the increase in depth fell short of significance, most likely because of low power. Because no day 14 peak-response samples were available, repertoires were characterized only after the peak T cell response. Reportedly, close to half of the unique spike-specific TCRs recognized epitopes lying outside the regions that are mutated in the B.1.351 and B.1.1.7 variants. Vaccine-associated CD4 TCRs spanned the whole spike protein, with dominant responses in regions 160-218 and 743-854.

At the junction V is shortened by 5 bases and J by 4 bases, with 8 bases in between. Reading the germline V gene (reference sequence) gives CDR1 LNHDA and CDR2 SQIVND. The CDR3 runs 12 amino acids, cysteine and phenylalanine included. Just CDR3 DNA is preserved here, 36 bases in frame from base 1. The CDR3 regions of human TCRbeta chains were subjected to immunosequencing. For the original study's pipeline: TCRs in the repertoires were compared against a reference library of SARS-CoV-2-specific TCRs that had been generated with the MIRA antigen-specificity platform. Breadth was defined as the fraction of unique TCRs that were SARS-CoV-2-associated, and depth was defined as the fraction of total T cells that were SARS-CoV-2-associated. Using the MIRA data, each spike-specific TCR was assigned both to the spike region to which the TCR was reactive and to a CD4 or CD8 class. Log10-transformed breadth and depth values were compared by one-way ANOVA with Sidak's multiple comparisons tests. TCRdb took this table from immuneACCESS and kept in-frame rearrangements with V and J called. Such tables lack part of the clones; where checked against another copy, unresolved V genes explain under half of the gap, and the rest is unexplained. The DNA was the basis for D and trimming; V, J and clone size are from that table. The sample table contains 140,000 to 150,000 clones; only one count was recorded for around 90% of them. The leading ten clones occupy about 4% of the sample.

As concerns this clone: Its antigen target is currently unknown. Base qualities were left out, and no much larger clone turns up one base away.

The meaning of the sample's time point label: about 28 days (+/-7) after the second vaccine dose. AZD1222 recipients whose second dose came at about 4 weeks and those whose second dose came at about 12 weeks were combined into one group, since spike-specific TCR depth and breadth did not differ between the two schedules. Vaccinee samples came from UK trials COV001 and COV002, including a single-blind randomized controlled phase 2/3 trial of AZD1222 (ChAdOx1 nCoV-19) in healthy adults. For TCRbeta chain sequencing, PBMC samples from trial participants were taken at day 0 and at day 28 after the second dose.

The specimen comprised peripheral blood, sampled 28 days after the second AZD1222 dose. This clonotype was sampled from an adult who received the AZD1222 COVID-19 vaccine. The chain employs TRBV19 and TRBJ1-2, with a tentative D gene TRBD1 over 5 matching bases. For the CDR3, the sequence is CASSAGIYGYTF. The sequenced DNA is TGTGCCAGTAGTGCAGGGATCTATGGCTACACCTTC. Joined to the reference TRBV19 and TRBJ1-2 proteins, this CDR3 gives the full variable domain: DGGITQSPKYLFRKEGQNVTLSCEQNLNHDAMYWYRQDPGQGLRLIYYSQIVNDFQKGDIAEGYSVSREKKESFPLTVTSAQKNPTAFYLCASSAGIYGYTFGSGTRLTVV.